This TCR beta chain was profiled in a study of shared clonotypes between healthy human individuals. Trimming cost V 8 bases and J 8 bases; bases outside gene matches: 12. This CDR3 region has 15 residues. Germline V gives CDR1 ENHRY, CDR2 SYGVKD. It was into CD45RA+ naive and CD45RA-negative memory subsets that the CD4+ cells were split. The test was conducted at deep level. TCRdb's table, derived via immunoSEQ multiplex PCR, lists solely in-frame clones and lacks some. The sample comprises roughly 1,000,000 clones, more than 75% of which are singletons, and 0.6% to 0.7% rests with the top ten. This clone was found once.

The chain has TRBV10-3 and TRBJ2-1; 10 bases agree with TRBD1. The source is a man younger than 30 in good health. Some clones in this sample may be carry-over from other donors' samples. Material for sequencing was memory CD4+ T cells from PBMCs. Documented subset: CD45RA-negative fraction. For the CDR3, the DNA is TGTGCCATCCAGAACCATAAGGACAGGGGGGATGAGCAGTTCTTC. Amino acids: CAIQNHKDRGDEQFF.